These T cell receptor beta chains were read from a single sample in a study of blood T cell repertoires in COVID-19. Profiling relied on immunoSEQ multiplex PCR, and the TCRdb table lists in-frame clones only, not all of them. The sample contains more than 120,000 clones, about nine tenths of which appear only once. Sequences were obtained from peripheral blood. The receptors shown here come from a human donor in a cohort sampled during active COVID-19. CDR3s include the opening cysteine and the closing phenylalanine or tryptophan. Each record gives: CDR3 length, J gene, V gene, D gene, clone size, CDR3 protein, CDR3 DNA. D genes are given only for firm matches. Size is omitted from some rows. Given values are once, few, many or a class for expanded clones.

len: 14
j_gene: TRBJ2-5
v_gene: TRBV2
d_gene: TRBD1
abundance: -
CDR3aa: CASSESTGRETQYF
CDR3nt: TGTGCCAGCAGTGAATCGACAGGGAGAGAGACCCAGTACTTC

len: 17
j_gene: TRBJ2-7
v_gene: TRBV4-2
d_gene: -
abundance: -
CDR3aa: CASSQEDPRGSSYEQYF
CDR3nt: TGTGCCAGCAGCCAAGAGGACCCTAGGGGTAGCTCCTACGAGCAGTACTTC

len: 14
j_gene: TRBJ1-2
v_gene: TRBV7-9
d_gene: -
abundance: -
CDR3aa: CASSLAPGLYGYTF
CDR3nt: TGTGCCAGCAGCTTAGCGCCGGGTCTCTATGGCTACACCTTC

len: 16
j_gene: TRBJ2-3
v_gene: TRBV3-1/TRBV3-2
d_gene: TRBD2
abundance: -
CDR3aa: CASSRLSGGLGDTQYF
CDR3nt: TGTGCCAGCAGTCGGCTGAGCGGGGGGCTCGGCGATACGCAGTATTTT

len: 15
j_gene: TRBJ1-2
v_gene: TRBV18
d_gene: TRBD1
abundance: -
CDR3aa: CASSPTGTGVGGYTF
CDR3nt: TGTGCCAGCTCTCCTACCGGGACAGGGGTAGGTGGCTACACCTTC

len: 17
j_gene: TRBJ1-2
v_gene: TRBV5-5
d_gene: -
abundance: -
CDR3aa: CASSRFGRAGEDYGYTF
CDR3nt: TGTGCCAGCAGCCGATTTGGCAGGGCAGGGGAAGACTATGGCTACACCTTC

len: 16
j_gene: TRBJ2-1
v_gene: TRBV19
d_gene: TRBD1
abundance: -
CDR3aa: CASSIVGTGAYNEQFF
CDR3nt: TGTGCCAGTAGTATAGTGGGGACAGGGGCTTACAATGAGCAGTTCTTC

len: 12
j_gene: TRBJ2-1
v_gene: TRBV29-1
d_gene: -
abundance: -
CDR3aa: CSVEGVEGKQFF
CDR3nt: TGCAGCGTTGAAGGGGTAGAGGGAAAGCAGTTCTTC

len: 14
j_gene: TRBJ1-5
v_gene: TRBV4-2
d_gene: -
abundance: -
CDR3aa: CASSQGTANQPQHF
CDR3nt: TGTGCCAGCAGCCAAGGAACAGCTAATCAGCCCCAGCATTTT

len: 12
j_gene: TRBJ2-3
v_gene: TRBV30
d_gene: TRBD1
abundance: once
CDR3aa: CAWGTGADTQYF
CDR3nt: TGTGCCTGGGGCACAGGGGCAGATACGCAGTATTTT

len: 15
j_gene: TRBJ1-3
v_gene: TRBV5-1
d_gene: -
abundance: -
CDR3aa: CASSPGISSGNTIYF
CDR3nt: TGCGCCAGCAGCCCAGGGATCTCCTCTGGAAACACCATATATTTT

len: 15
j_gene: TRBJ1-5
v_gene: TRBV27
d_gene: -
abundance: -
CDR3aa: CASSGKGGGNQPQHF
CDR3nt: TGTGCCAGCAGTGGCAAGGGGGGGGGCAATCAGCCCCAGCATTTT

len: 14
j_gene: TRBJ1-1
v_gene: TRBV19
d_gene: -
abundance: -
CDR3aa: CASTPGERNTEAFF
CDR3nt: TGTGCCAGTACCCCCGGGGAGAGAAACACTGAAGCTTTCTTT

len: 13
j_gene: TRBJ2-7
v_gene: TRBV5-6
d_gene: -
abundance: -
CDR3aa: CASSLTGSHEQYF
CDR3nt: TGTGCCAGCAGCTTGACAGGGTCCCACGAGCAGTACTTC

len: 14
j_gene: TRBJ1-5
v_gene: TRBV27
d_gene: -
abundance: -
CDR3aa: CASSLRWGDQPQHF
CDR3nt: TGTGCCAGCAGCCTCCGGTGGGGGGATCAGCCCCAGCATTTT

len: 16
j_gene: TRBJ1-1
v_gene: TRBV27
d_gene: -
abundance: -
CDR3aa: CASSLSGGRWGGGAFF
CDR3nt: TGTGCCAGCAGTTTAAGCGGCGGAAGATGGGGAGGCGGTGCTTTCTTT

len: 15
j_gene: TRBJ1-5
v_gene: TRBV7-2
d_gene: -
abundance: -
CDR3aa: CASSLQPDSNQPQHF
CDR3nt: TGTGCCAGCAGCTTACAGCCCGACTCTAATCAGCCCCAGCATTTT

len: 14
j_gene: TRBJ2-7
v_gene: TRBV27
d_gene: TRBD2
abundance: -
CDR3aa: CASSLRGGYSEQYF
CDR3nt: TGTGCCAGCAGTTTACGGGGGGGATATAGTGAGCAGTACTTC

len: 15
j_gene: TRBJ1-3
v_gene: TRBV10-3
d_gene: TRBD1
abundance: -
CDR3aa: CAISSRTGAGNTIYF
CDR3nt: TGTGCCATCAGTTCCCGGACAGGGGCTGGAAACACCATATATTTT

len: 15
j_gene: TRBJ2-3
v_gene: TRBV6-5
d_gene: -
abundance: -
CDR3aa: CASSSQGSLTDTQYF
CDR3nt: TGTGCCAGCAGTTCCCAGGGATCCCTCACAGATACGCAGTATTTT

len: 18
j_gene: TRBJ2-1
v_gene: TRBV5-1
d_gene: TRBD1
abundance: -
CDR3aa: CASSSSTYRGLSYNEQFF
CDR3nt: TGCGCCAGCAGCTCCTCTACTTACAGGGGCTTATCCTACAATGAGCAGTTCTTC

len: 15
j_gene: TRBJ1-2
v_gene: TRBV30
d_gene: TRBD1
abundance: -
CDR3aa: CAWRRDSLTNYGYTF
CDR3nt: TGTGCCTGGAGGCGGGACAGCCTAACTAACTATGGCTACACCTTC

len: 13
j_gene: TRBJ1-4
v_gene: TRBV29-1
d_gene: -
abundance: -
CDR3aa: CSVARATNEKLFF
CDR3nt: TGCAGCGTTGCCAGGGCAACTAATGAAAAACTGTTTTTT

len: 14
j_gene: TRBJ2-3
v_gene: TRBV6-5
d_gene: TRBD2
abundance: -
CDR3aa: CASMRRGAEDTQYF
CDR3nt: TGTGCCAGCATGAGGCGGGGGGCAGAAGATACGCAGTATTTT

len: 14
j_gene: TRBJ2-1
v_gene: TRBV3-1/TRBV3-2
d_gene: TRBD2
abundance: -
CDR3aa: CASSLLAGVSWQFF
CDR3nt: TGTGCCAGCAGCCTACTAGCGGGGGTTTCTTGGCAGTTCTTC

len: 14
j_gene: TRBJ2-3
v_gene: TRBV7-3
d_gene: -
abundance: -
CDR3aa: CASSPTLQSDTQYF
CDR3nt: TGTGCCAGCAGCCCTACCCTACAGTCCGATACGCAGTATTTT

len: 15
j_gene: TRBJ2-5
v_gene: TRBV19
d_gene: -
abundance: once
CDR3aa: CASSIPGSFSETQYF
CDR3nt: TGTGCCAGTAGTATTCCTGGCAGTTTTTCAGAGACCCAGTACTTC

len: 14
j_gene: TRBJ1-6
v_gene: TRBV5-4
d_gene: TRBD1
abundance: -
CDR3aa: CASSPRAGGSPLHF
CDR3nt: TGTGCCAGCAGCCCTCGGGCAGGGGGTTCACCCCTCCACTTT

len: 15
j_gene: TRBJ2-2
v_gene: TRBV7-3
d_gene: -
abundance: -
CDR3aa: CASSLRDSGGGELFF
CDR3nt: TGTGCCAGCAGCTTACGGGACAGCGGGGGCGGGGAGCTGTTTTTT

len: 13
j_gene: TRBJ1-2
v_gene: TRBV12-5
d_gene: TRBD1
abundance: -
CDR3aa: CASGLGGWGGYTF
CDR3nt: TGTGCTAGTGGTTTAGGGGGCTGGGGTGGCTACACCTTC

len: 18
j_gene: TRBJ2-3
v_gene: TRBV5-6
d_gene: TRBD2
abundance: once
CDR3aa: CASSLGLAGPPSTDTQYF
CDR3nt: TGTGCCAGCAGCTTGGGACTAGCGGGGCCCCCTAGCACAGATACGCAGTATTTT